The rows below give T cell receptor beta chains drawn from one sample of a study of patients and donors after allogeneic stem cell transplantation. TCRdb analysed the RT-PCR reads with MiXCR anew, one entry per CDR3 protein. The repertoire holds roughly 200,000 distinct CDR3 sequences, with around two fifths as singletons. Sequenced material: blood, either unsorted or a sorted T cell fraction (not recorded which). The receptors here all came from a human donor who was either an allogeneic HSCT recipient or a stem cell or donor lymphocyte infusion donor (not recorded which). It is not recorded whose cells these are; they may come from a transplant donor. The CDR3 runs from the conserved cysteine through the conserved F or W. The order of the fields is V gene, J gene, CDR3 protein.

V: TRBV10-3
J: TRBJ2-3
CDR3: CATSTPGLAVSMDTQYF

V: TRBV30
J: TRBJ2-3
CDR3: CAWTRGSADTQYF

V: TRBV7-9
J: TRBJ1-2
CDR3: CASSLWGQGIQGYTF

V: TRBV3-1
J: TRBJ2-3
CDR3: CASSPVAGSRTDTQYF

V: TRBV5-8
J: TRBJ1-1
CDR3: CAMPIENTEAFF

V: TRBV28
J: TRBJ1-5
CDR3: CATGGGLGNQPQHF

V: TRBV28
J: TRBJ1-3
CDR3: CASRGGGNTIYF

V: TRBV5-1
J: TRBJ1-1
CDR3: CASSLVDRMNTEAFF

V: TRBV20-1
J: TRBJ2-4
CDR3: CSAPWGDIQYF

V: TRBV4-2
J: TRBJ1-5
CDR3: CASSQDPQVYSNQPQHF

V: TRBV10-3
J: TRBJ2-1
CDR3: CAISEGGNEQFF

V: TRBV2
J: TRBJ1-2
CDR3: CASSRTAPLSYTF

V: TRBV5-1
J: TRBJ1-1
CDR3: CASSLFPGLNTEAFF

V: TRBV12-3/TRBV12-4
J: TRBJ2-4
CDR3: CASAFGRNIQYF

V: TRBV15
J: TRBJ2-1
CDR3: CATSRDMDTYNEQFF

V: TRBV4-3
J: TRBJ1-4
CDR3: CASSRGGLNEKLFF

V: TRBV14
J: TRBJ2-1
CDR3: CASSRQLGPYNEQFF

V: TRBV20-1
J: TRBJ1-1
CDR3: CSATQGADTEAFF

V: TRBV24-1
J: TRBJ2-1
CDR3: CATSAGGSYNEQFF

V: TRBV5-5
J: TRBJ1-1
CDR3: CASSRRQGFMTEAFF

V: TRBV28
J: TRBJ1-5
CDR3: CASSLTPMTQHF

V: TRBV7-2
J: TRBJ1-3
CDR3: CASSADLLSGNTIYF

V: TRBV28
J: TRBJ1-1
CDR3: CASSLWGEPNTEAFF

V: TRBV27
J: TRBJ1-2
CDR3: CASRSGGGNYGYTF

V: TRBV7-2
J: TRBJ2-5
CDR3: CASSLTQGLETQYF

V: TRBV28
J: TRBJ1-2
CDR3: CASVPHRAYGYTF

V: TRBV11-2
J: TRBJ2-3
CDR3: CASSSPTGGTDTQYF

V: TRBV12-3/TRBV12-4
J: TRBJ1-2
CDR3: CASSPGSSYGYTF

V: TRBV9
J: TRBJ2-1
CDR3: CASSVAAAGGSSYNEQFF

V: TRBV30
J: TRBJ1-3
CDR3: CAWSVSLSGNTIYF

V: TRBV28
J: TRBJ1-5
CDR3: CASSSTLRRHF

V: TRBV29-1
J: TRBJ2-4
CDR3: CSVDLGGAKNIQYF

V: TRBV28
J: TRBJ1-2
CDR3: CASSLFDRGRGYTF

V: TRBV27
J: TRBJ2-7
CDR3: CASSQGQGAIEQYF

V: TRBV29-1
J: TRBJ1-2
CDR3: CSVDETAYGYTF

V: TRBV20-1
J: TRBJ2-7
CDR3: CSASERLNEQYF

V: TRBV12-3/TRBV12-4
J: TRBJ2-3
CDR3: CASLSSGATDTQYF

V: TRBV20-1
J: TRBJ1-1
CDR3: CSATLPQLGAGTEAFF

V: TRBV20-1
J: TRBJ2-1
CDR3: CSARDLGTSYYNEQFF

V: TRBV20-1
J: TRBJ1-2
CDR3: CSASPSYGYTF

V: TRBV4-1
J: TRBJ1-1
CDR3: CASSQGPGQGGTEAFF

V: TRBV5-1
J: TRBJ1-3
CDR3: CASRTGPTGNTIYF

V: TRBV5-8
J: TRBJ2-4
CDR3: CASSLLAALAKNIQYF

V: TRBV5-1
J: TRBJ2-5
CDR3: CASSPQGQGAGETQYF

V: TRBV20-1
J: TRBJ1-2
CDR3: CRRVGRRYGYTF

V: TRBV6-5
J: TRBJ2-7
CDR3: CASSNARALEQYF

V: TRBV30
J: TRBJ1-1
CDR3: CACLRRGTEAFF

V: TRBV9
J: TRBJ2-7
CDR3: CASSVEGQALTYEQYF

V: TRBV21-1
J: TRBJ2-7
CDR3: CASSSLLNRGGEQYF

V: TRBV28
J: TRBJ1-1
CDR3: CASRTQYGRLAEAFF

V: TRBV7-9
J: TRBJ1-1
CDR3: CASSLVGFGQRNTEAFF

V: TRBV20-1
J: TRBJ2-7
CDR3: CSARTTYEQYF

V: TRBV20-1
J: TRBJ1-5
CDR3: CSARGPINQPQHF

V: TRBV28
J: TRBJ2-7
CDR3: CASSLPPGQPYEQYF